This TCR beta chain comes out of a study of blood T cell repertoires in COVID-19 (TCRdb year 2020). Regarding the research as a whole: The collaborator samples originated in the United States, Italy and Spain and spanned the acute and convalescent phases of COVID-19. The repertoires were released in a freely available public database meant as a resource for research on the immune response to SARS-CoV-2. Where HLA class I and class II types were available, the types were taken from metadata supplied by the sample provider, not from assay-based typing. The prospective study material was composed of cDNA or gDNA derived from T cells, B-cell-depleted T cells, or PBMCs. Subjects who had been exposed to COVID-19, were actively infected with it, or had recovered from it provided the deeply sampled blood TCRbeta repertoires that made up the dataset. Samples were obtained from the ongoing ImmuneRACE study (first 160 participants) and from some 1,200 subjects provided by 6 global collaborators. A de-identified subject ID, COVID-19 status, age in years and sex were almost always included in the sample metadata. Results and caveats for the whole study, not just this receptor: How much clinical and demographic metadata was included differed by source and by participant, and the metadata was provided uncurated.

Collaborating institutions collected whole blood in K2EDTA tubes following their own protocols. Collaborator samples were shipped for TCRbeta analysis as frozen whole blood, isolated PBMCs, or DNA extracted from either sample type. This clone occurred once. The antigen it binds to is not known. There are no base qualities to consult, and no much larger clone falls within one base. The immunoSEQ Assay, a bias-controlled multiplex PCR, was used to amplify TCRbeta CDR3 regions from genomic DNA. The authors' analysis ran thus. The number of nucleated cells in each sample was estimated by amplification of reference gene primers within the assay. To quantify the absolute abundance of each unique TCRbeta CDR3 rearrangement, sequence reads were collapsed and filtered. For each sample, productive Simpson clonality was calculated as the square root of Simpson's diversity index across productive rearrangements. TCRdb limited this immuneACCESS table to in-frame rearrangements with V and J called. A share of clones is missing; checked studies link under half to unresolved V genes, and the rest is unexplained. Clone size and V and J calls were adopted from that table, with D and trimming inferred from the DNA. Here the sample has about 180,000 clones; less than 85% occur a single time. Clones ranked in the top ten supply 10% to 13% of the sample.

CDR1 and CDR2 were assigned from the germline V gene (reference sequence) as SEHNR and FQNEAQ. Trimming at the junction amounts to 6 bases on V and 8 bases on J, and the germline ends lie 16 bases apart. The CDR3 runs 13 residues from the cysteine to the phenylalanine. The DNA shown is the 39-base CDR3, in frame from base 1. This TCR was recovered from an elderly woman with active or convalescent COVID-19. Sequences were obtained from peripheral blood. The chain is encoded by TRBV7-9 joined to TRBJ1-2; TRBD1 is a possible D gene, resting on 6 matching bases. The CDR3 corresponds to CASSQSGAGGYTF. The DNA sequence is given as TGTGCCAGCAGTCAGTCAGGGGCGGGCGGCTACACCTTC. The variable domain in full, with residues beyond the CDR3 obtained from the reference TRBV7-9 and TRBJ1-2 genes, is DTGVSQNPRHKITKRGQNVTFRCDPISEHNRLYWYRQTLGQGPEFLTYFQNEAQLEKSRLLSDRFSAERPKGSFSTLEIQRTEQGDSAMYLCASSQSGAGGYTFGSGTRLTVV.